This T cell receptor beta chain was identified during a study of blood T cell repertoires in COVID-19. Study in general: Both acute and convalescent COVID-19 samples were obtained from the United States, Italy and Spain. From T cells, B-cell-depleted T cells, or PBMCs came the material, which was cDNA or gDNA.

The ends lost 5 bases at V and 3 bases at J; junction bases unmatched: 4. Germline-derived CDR1 and CDR2 are WSHSY and SAAADI. This CDR3 comprises 13 residues. Seattle researchers signed up patients amid active infection and tracked them longitudinally. Per the original methods: Using reference gene primer amplification, nucleated cell counts were estimated. TCRdb's copy holds only in-frame clones and misses some; the assay was immunoSEQ multiplex PCR. For V, J and clone size, that table is used; D and trimming come from the DNA. The sample has under 250,000 clones; approximately 85% are singletons. Sample: peripheral blood. The J gene is TRBJ2-7, the V gene TRBV10-2; TRBD1 matches at 7 bases. This TCR came from a woman between 70 and 85 years old with COVID-19, enrolled during active disease. In DNA, the CDR3 is TGCGCCAGCAGTCAGGGGGAACGCTACGAGCAGTACTTC. Its protein product is CASSQGERYEQYF.